The 32 T cell receptor beta chains below come from one sample, sequenced in a study of ipilimumab plus nivolumab after autologous stem cell transplantation. Here immunoSEQ multiplex PCR was the method, and the copy in TCRdb shows in-frame clones only, minus some. The repertoire consists of 17,000 or so clones, with roughly 84% occurring once and the leading ten covering approximately 40%. The material sequenced was PBMCs, taken in a trial of ipilimumab plus nivolumab as post-transplant consolidation. The receptors shown here come from a male donor with diffuse large B-cell lymphoma.

V usage is TRBV18 and J usage is TRBJ1-5, with D possibly TRBD1 on 5 matching bases. V gave up 3 bases and J gave up 1 base, with 7 bases separating them. The CDR3 has 14 amino acids. Germline lookup yields CDR1 KGHSH and CDR2 LQKENI. The DNA of the CDR3 is TGTGCCAGCTCACCGGGGGACAGCAATCAGCCCCAGCATTTT. It yields the protein CASSPGDSNQPQHF.

The chain uses TRBV14 and TRBJ2-6, with TRBD1 matching 9 bases. CDR1 SGHDN and CDR2 FVKESK come from the germline V gene. After removal of 4 bases from V and 1 base from J, the junction contained 11 bases not matched to a gene. This CDR3 has 19 amino acids. CDR3 in DNA: TGTGCCAGCAGCCTCTCCCCGGGACAGGGACCTTCTGGGGCCAACGTCCTGACTTTC. Its translation is CASSLSPGQGPSGANVLTF.

The chain links TRBV7-6 to TRBJ2-5; D is unclear. The V and J ends lost 3 bases and 2 bases respectively, with 4 bases between them. The CDR3 has 12 residues. CDR1 is SGHVS and CDR2 is FNYEAQ in the germline V gene. The CDR3 region is CASSFGQETQYF. CDR3 in DNA: TGTGCCAGCAGCTTTGGACAAGAGACCCAGTACTTC. Full variable domain (rest looked up from reference TRBV7-6 and TRBJ2-5): GAGVSQSPRYKVTKRGQDVALRCDPISGHVSLYWYRQALGQGPEFLTYFNYEAQQDKSGLPNDRFSAERPEGSISTLTIQRTEQRDSAMYRCASSFGQETQYFGPGTRLLVL.

This clone occurred a few times. Here the CDR3 DNA reads TGTGCCAGCAGGCGCCTTAGCGGGGACTACGAGCAGTACTTC. It encodes CASRRLSGDYEQYF. The rearrangement uses TRBV2 and TRBJ2-7, with 8 bases aligning to TRBD2. The V and J ends lost 6 bases and 3 bases, in that order; junction bases with no gene match: 7. CDR1 is SNHLY, CDR2 FYNNEI, per germline. The CDR3 length is 14 residues.

The J gene is TRBJ2-7, the V gene TRBV2; 9 bases match TRBD1. Germline CDR1 SNHLY, CDR2 FYNNEI. V gave up 5 bases and J gave up 5 bases; unmatched junction bases: 10. This CDR3 is built from 15 residues. The CDR3 sequence: CASSPPGQGLHEQYF. CDR3 DNA sequence: TGTGCCAGCAGTCCTCCGGGACAGGGTCTCCACGAGCAGTACTTC.

The genes are TRBV9 and TRBJ2-7; 10 positions match TRBD1. Germline CDR1 reads SGDLS; CDR2 reads YYNGEE. V lost 4 bases and J lost 4; bases outside the gene matches: 5. This CDR3 is 14 amino acids long. CDR3 amino acids: CASSRTGGLYEQYF. As DNA, the CDR3 is TGTGCCAGCAGCAGGACAGGGGGACTTTACGAGCAGTACTTC. The complete variable domain, with remaining parts taken from reference TRBV9 and TRBJ2-7, reads DSGVTQTPKHLITATGQRVTLRCSPRSGDLSVYWYQQSLDQGLQFLIQYYNGEERAKGNILERFSAQQFPDLHSELNLSSLELGDSALYFCASSRTGGLYEQYFGPGTRLTVT.

This chain connects TRBV2 to TRBJ1-1; D unclear. The V and J ends lost 10 bases and 1 base respectively, with 22 bases between them. Germline CDR1 SNHLY, CDR2 FYNNEI. The CDR3 runs to 16 residues. CDR3 sequence: CAMPELGGGANTEAFF. The CDR3 coding sequence is TGTGCCATGCCCGAACTGGGCGGAGGAGCGAACACTGAAGCTTTCTTT.

This clone appeared a single time. The rearrangement uses TRBV5-6 and TRBJ2-5; D ambiguous. Per germline, CDR1 SGHDT and CDR2 YYEEEE. The CDR3 covers 11 residues. V lost 0 bases and J 5 bases, leaving 2 bases between the germline ends. CDR3 region: CASSLVETQYF. Written as DNA, the CDR3 is TGTGCCAGCAGCTTGGTCGAGACCCAGTACTTC.

The V gene is TRBV5-1, the J gene TRBJ2-2; D may be TRBD1 (5 bases). Germline CDR1 is SGHRS and CDR2 is YFSETQ. The CDR3 is 17 residues long. V was trimmed by 0 bases and J by 4 bases, leaving 16 bases between them. The CDR3, as DNA: TGCGCCAGCAGCTTGGAATTTTTGGGGCTTCGCACCGGGGAGCTGTTTTTT. Its translation is CASSLEFLGLRTGELFF.

This chain connects TRBV5-4 to TRBJ2-5, with a tentative D call TRBD2 (5 bases). The CDR3 runs 14 residues. The germline CDR1 and CDR2 sequences are SGHNT and YYREEE (reference sequence). Trimming left V 0 bases short and J 5 bases short, with 11 bases between. CDR3: CASSLGARGETQYF. CDR3 nucleotides: TGTGCCAGCAGCTTGGGGGCTAGAGGGGAGACCCAGTACTTC.

The chain carries TRBV5-1 and TRBJ2-7, with a weak D call TRBD1 (7 bases). Germline CDR1 and CDR2: SGHRS and YFSETQ. Trimming left V 5 bases short and J 1 base short, with 16 bases between. The CDR3 spans 15 residues. The CDR3 protein is CASRPGGRSSYEQYF. CDR3 DNA sequence: TGCGCCAGCAGACCAGGGGGGCGGTCGTCCTACGAGCAGTACTTC.

The V gene is TRBV6-5, the J gene TRBJ2-2, with D perhaps TRBD1 or TRBD2 (5 bases each). This CDR3 comprises 15 residues. Trimming removed 6 bases at V and 1 base at J, with 12 bases between. Germline CDR1 MNHEY, CDR2 SVGAGI. The CDR3 nucleotides are TGTGCCAGCAGCCCCAGAGGGGTGAACACCGGGGAGCTGTTTTTT. Translation gives CASSPRGVNTGELFF.

This clone was observed a few times. The V and J genes are TRBV6-6 and TRBJ2-3, with 13 bases matching TRBD2. The CDR3 is 16 residues long. The germline V gene has CDR1 MNHNY and CDR2 SVGAGI (reference sequence). J was trimmed by 5 bases and V by 6 bases; bases with no gene match: 8. The chain's CDR3 is CASRRTSGGAGDTQYF. As DNA, the CDR3 is TGTGCCAGCAGGCGTACTAGCGGGGGGGCCGGAGATACGCAGTATTTT.

A remark on this clone: Other nucleotide sequences in the sample specify the same CDR3. The chain couples TRBV4-1 to TRBJ1-1; 9 bases match TRBD1. The CDR3 runs 16 residues. V lost 3 bases to trimming and J lost 2 bases; unmatched junction nucleotides: 7. Germline V gene data show CDR1 as MGHRA and CDR2 as YSYEKL. The CDR3 region is CASSQDLTGGNTEAFF. CDR3 nucleotides: TGCGCCAGCAGCCAGGACTTGACAGGGGGAAACACTGAAGCTTTCTTT.

The chain has TRBV14 and TRBJ2-7, with D unresolved. The germline gives CDR1 SGHDN, CDR2 FVKESK. The V and J ends lost 4 bases and 5 bases respectively, with 12 bases between them. This CDR3 is built from 13 residues. The CDR3 protein is CASSRDGSDEQYF. The CDR3, as DNA: TGTGCCAGCAGCCGAGACGGTAGTGACGAGCAGTACTTC.

The chain employs TRBV27 and TRBJ2-7; TRBD1 matches at 8 bases. Per the germline V gene, CDR1 is MNHEY and CDR2 is SMNVEV (reference sequence). There are 13 residues in the CDR3. The ends lost 4 bases at V and 6 bases at J; junction bases unmatched: 5. The CDR3 DNA reads as TGTGCCAGCAGTTCGCAGACAGGGGTCGAGCAGTACTTC. Translating it yields CASSSQTGVEQYF.

This clone was counted a few times. This chain connects TRBV5-1 to TRBJ2-2, with D uncertain. The V and J ends lost 0 bases and 1 base respectively, with 10 bases between them. This CDR3 spans 16 amino acids. Looked up from germline, CDR1 is SGHRS and CDR2 is YFSETQ. The CDR3 loop reads CASSLGPQENTGELFF. In DNA form, the CDR3 reads TGCGCCAGCAGCTTGGGTCCCCAGGAGAACACCGGGGAGCTGTTTTTT. Full variable domain (remainder filled in from reference TRBV5-1 and TRBJ2-2): KAGVTQTPRYLIKTRGQQVTLSCSPISGHRSVSWYQQTPGQGLQFLFEYFSETQRNKGNFPGRFSGRQFSNSRSEMNVSTLELGDSALYLCASSLGPQENTGELFFGEGSRLTVL.

This clone was seen only a few times. V is TRBV11-2 and J is TRBJ1-6; 9 nucleotides match TRBD1. Germline V CDR1 and CDR2: SGHAT, FQNNGV. The V segment lost 6 bases and the J segment 1 base; nucleotides outside the gene matches: 7. The CDR3 is 17 amino acids. The CDR3 loop reads CASRLTGGRSYNSPLHF. CDR3 bases: TGTGCCAGCAGGCTAACAGGGGGCAGATCCTATAATTCACCCCTCCACTTT.

V usage is TRBV11-2 and J usage is TRBJ1-2; maybe TRBD1 (6 bases). V lost 1 base to trimming and J lost 4 bases, with 10 bases between them. The CDR3 is 14 amino acids. The germline CDR1 and CDR2 sequences are SGHAT and FQNNGV. CDR3 nucleotide sequence: TGTGCCAGCAGCTTAGGGCAGGGGACCTATGGCTACACCTTC. The encoded protein is CASSLGQGTYGYTF. Variable domain in full (rest from reference TRBV11-2 and TRBJ1-2): EAGVAQSPRYKIIEKRQSVAFWCNPISGHATLYWYQQILGQGPKLLIQFQNNGVVDDSQLPKDRFSAERLKGVDSTLKIQPAKLEDSAVYLCASSLGQGTYGYTFGSGTRLTVV.

The rearrangement uses TRBV4-1 and TRBJ2-3; 10 bases map to TRBD2. Germline CDR1 MGHRA, CDR2 YSYEKL. Germline trimming cut 4 bases from V and 0 bases from J; bases unmatched to any gene: 16. The CDR3 has 20 amino acids. CDR3 region: CASSPRGPSGGLGSTDTQYF. Here the CDR3 DNA reads TGCGCCAGCAGCCCCCGTGGACCTAGCGGGGGCCTCGGAAGCACAGATACGCAGTATTTT.

This clone was observed a handful of times. Additional DNA sequences in this sample encode the identical CDR3. The CDR3 DNA sequence: TGTGCCAGTAGTTGGGGACAGGGCGACTATGGCTACACCTTC. As protein: CASSWGQGDYGYTF. This sequence joins TRBV19 and TRBJ1-2; 9 bases are shared with TRBD1. Trimming at V came to 5 bases and at J to 3 bases, leaving 4 bases not matched to a gene. Germline V gene data show CDR1 as LNHDA and CDR2 as SQIVND (reference sequence). The CDR3 has 14 amino acids.

This clone was counted a few times. J is TRBJ2-2 and V is TRBV5-1; possibly TRBD1 for D (5 bases). The CDR3 spans 14 residues. Germline assignment: CDR1 SGHRS and CDR2 YFSETQ. With 5 bases removed from V and 4 bases from J, the gap between germline ends came to 12 bases. Here the CDR3 reads CASRTGTGTGELFF. The CDR3 DNA follows: TGCGCCAGCAGAACCGGAACAGGCACCGGGGAGCTGTTTTTT.

The chain carries TRBV15 and TRBJ2-2, with D unresolved. V lost 0 bases to trimming and J lost 6 bases, with 8 bases between them. Germline V gene lookup returns CDR1 LNHNV and CDR2 YYDKDF (reference sequence). CDR3 length equals 14 residues. The CDR3 nucleotides are TGTGCCACCAGCAGAGATCGGAGTCCCGGGGAGCTGTTTTTT. Translated, it gives CATSRDRSPGELFF.

The rearrangement joins TRBV6-1 to TRBJ2-1; possible D gene TRBD2, 5 bases. Trimming took off 2 bases at V and 2 bases at J, with 10 bases between the two ends. This CDR3 has 15 amino acids. In germline, CDR1 is MNHNS, CDR2 SASEGT. The CDR3 loop reads CASSENSAAYNEQFF. The CDR3 region has the DNA TGTGCCAGCAGTGAAAATAGCGCCGCCTACAATGAGCAGTTCTTC.

This chain connects TRBV9 to TRBJ1-3; D possibly corresponds to TRBD1 (6 bases). Germline values: CDR1 SGDLS, CDR2 YYNGEE. The ends were cut back, 3 bases at V and 4 bases at J, with 17 bases in the middle. The CDR3 spans 16 residues. This CDR3 reads CASSDPRGGEGNTIYF. CDR3 in DNA: TGTGCCAGCAGCGACCCCCGTGGGGGCGAGGGAAACACCATATATTTT.

A word on this clone: Being one base from a much bigger clone, this may be a read error. This chain connects TRBV5-1 to TRBJ1-2; D might be TRBD1 (6 bases). The CDR3 totals 15 residues. Germline-derived CDR1 and CDR2 are SGHRS and YFSETQ. The CDR3, as DNA: TGCGCCAGCAGCTTGGCCGTGGGGGCGGGCTATGACTACACCTTC. It translates to CASSLAVGAGYDYTF.

The V gene is TRBV15, the J gene TRBJ1-6, with a tentative D call TRBD1 (6 bases). The germline V gene has CDR1 LNHNV and CDR2 YYDKDF (reference sequence). The CDR3 covers 16 residues. V gave up 0 bases and J gave up 10 bases, with 16 bases separating them. CDR3 region: CATSRDWGQIRSPLHF. CDR3 bases: TGTGCCACCAGCAGAGATTGGGGACAAATTCGGTCACCCCTCCACTTT.

The chain is built from TRBV27 and TRBJ2-7; 8 bases are a match to TRBD2. The CDR3 has 15 residues. Germline V gene data show CDR1 as MNHEY and CDR2 as SMNVEV (reference sequence). V lost 4 bases, J lost 3 bases, and 8 bases stayed unmatched. DNA for the CDR3: TGTGCCAGCAGTTCCCCAGCCGGGGGGGTCTACGAGCAGTACTTC. Amino acid sequence: CASSSPAGGVYEQYF.

The gene calls are TRBV2 and TRBJ1-5, with D unclear. Germline lookup yields CDR1 SNHLY and CDR2 FYNNEI. The V and J ends lost 6 bases and 7 bases respectively, with 13 bases between them. The CDR3 contains 13 residues. This chain's CDR3 is CASRYELMQPQHF. CDR3 DNA: TGTGCCAGCAGATACGAACTAATGCAGCCCCAGCATTTT. The full variable domain, its missing parts supplied by reference TRBV2 and TRBJ1-5, is EPEVTQTPSHQVTQMGQEVILRCVPISNHLYFYWYRQILGQKVEFLVSFYNNEISEKSEIFDDQFSVERPDGSNFTLKIRSTKLEDSAMYFCASRYELMQPQHFGDGTRLSIL.

The chain joins TRBV19 to TRBJ1-4; a possible D gene is TRBD1 (5 bases). The V end was cut by 4 bases, the J end by 4 bases, with 19 bases between. This CDR3 has 17 amino acids. Germline V gene lookup returns CDR1 LNHDA and CDR2 SQIVND (reference sequence). The CDR3 DNA reads TGTGCCAGTAGTAACCCGCCGCGGGACGCCTTTAATGAAAAACTGTTTTTT. Translated, it gives CASSNPPRDAFNEKLFF.

The CDR3 loop is CASSLTGGSYEQYF. DNA of the CDR3: TGTGCCAGCAGCTTGACAGGGGGCTCCTACGAGCAGTACTTC. The rearrangement joins TRBV11-1 to TRBJ2-7; 9 bases align to TRBD1. The CDR3 loop spans 14 amino acids. Per germline, CDR1 SGHAT and CDR2 FQDESV (reference sequence). Unmatched junction bases numbered 0, after V lost 3 bases and J lost 0 bases.

J is TRBJ2-1 and V is TRBV4-1, with D possibly called TRBD1 or TRBD2 (6 bases each). The CDR3 is made up of 14 amino acids. The germline V gene encodes CDR1 MGHRA and CDR2 YSYEKL. Trimming left V 5 bases short and J 5 bases short, with 13 bases between. CDR3 sequence: CASSRGDDHNEQFF. CDR3 nucleotide sequence: TGCGCCAGCAGCAGGGGGGACGACCACAATGAGCAGTTCTTC.